The 3 T cell receptor beta chains listed next were all sequenced from one sample in a study of shared clonotypes between healthy human individuals. Assay used: immunoSEQ multiplex PCR; TCRdb lists only in-frame clones, some missing. The sample has over a million clones; about 80% are singletons. The sample comprised memory CD4+ T cells sorted from blood. The subset here: CD45RA-negative fraction. These receptors originate from a man aged 18 to 30 in good health.

The chain uses TRBV28 and TRBJ1-6; TRBD1 matches 8 bases. The CDR3 is 14 amino acids. V shed 6 bases, J shed 5 bases, and the junction held 3 bases outside the gene matches. Germline values: CDR1 MDHEN, CDR2 SYDVKM. DNA for the CDR3: TGTGCCAGCAGCAGGACAGGGAATAATTCACCCCTCCACTTT. As protein: CASSRTGNNSPLHF.

This clone was observed a handful of times. This chain joins TRBV19 and TRBJ2-2; TRBD1 matches 12 bases. The V gene end was trimmed by 5 bases and the J gene end by 7 bases; junction bases not matched to a gene: 8. CDR3 length: 16 residues. Germline CDR1 and CDR2: LNHDA and SQIVND (reference sequence). CDR3 nucleotide sequence: TGTGCCAGTAGTCCCCGGGACAGGGGGCCTGGCGGGGAGCTGTTTTTT. Protein: CASSPRDRGPGGELFF.

Concerning this clone: A read error is likely here: a far larger clone is one base away. The rearrangement links TRBV5-4 to TRBJ1-2; 7 nucleotides match TRBD1. The CDR3 covers 14 residues. Germline CDR1 is SGHNT and CDR2 is YYREEE (reference sequence). V lost 4 bases to trimming and J lost 7 bases; unmatched junction nucleotides: 10. Here the CDR3 reads CASSARTGDRGYTF. In DNA, the CDR3 is TGTGCCAGCAGCGCCAGGACAGGCGATCGTGGCTACACCTTC.